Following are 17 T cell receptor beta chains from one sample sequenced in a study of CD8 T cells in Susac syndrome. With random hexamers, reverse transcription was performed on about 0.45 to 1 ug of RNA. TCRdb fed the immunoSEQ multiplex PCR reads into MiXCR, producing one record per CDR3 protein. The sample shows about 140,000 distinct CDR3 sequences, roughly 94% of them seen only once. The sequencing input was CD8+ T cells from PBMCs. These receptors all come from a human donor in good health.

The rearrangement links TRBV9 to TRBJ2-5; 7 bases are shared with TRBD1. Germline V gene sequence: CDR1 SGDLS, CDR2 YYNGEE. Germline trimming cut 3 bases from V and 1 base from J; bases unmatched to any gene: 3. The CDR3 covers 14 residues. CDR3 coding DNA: TGTGCCAGCAGCGAGGGGGACAGCCAAGAGACCCAGTACTTC. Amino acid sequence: CASSEGDSQETQYF. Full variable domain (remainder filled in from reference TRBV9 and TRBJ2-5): DSGVTQTPKHLITATGQRVTLRCSPRSGDLSVYWYQQSLDQGLQFLIQYYNGEERAKGNILERFSAQQFPDLHSELNLSSLELGDSALYFCASSEGDSQETQYFGPGTRLLVL.

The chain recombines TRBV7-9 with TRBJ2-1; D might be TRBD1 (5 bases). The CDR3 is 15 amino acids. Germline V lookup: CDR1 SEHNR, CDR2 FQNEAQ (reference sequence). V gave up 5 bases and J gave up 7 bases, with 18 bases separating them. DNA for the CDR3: TGTGCCAGCAGCCATGGTGGGGCGCAAGTGAATGAGCAGTTCTTC. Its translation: CASSHGGAQVNEQFF.

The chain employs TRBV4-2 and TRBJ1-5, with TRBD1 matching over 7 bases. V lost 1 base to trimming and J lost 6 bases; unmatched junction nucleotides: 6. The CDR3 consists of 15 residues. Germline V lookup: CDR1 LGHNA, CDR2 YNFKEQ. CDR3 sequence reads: CASSQAKGGFQPQHF. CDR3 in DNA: TGTGCCAGCAGCCAAGCAAAAGGGGGCTTTCAGCCCCAGCATTTT.

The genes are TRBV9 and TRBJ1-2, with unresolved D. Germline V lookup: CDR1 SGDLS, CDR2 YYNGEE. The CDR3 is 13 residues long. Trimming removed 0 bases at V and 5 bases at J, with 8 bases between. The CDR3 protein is CASSVGTEYGYTF. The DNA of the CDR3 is TGTGCCAGCAGCGTAGGCACGGAATATGGCTACACCTTC.

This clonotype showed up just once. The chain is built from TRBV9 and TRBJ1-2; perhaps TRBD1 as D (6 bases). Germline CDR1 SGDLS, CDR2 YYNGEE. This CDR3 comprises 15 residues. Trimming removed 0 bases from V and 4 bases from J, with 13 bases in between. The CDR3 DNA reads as TGTGCCAGCAGCGTAGATGCAGGGGCCGTCTATGGCTACACCTTC. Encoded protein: CASSVDAGAVYGYTF.

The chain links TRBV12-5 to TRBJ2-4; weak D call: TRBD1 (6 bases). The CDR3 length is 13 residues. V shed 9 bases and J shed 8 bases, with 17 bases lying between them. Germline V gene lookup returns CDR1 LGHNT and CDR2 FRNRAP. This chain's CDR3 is CASPGATGDIQYF. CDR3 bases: TGTGCTAGCCCAGGGGCGACCGGGGACATTCAGTACTTC.

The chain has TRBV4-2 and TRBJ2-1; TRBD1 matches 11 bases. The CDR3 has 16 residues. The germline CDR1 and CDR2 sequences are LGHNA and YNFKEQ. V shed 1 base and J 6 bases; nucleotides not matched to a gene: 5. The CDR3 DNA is TGTGCCAGCAGCCAAGGACCGGGACAGGGGGTCAATGAGCAGTTCTTC. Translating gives CASSQGPGQGVNEQFF.

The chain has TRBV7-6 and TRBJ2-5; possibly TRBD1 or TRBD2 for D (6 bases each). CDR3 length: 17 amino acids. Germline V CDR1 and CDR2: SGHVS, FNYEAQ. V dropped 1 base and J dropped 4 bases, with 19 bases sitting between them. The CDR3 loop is CASSLGVRGAVGETQYF. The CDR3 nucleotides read TGTGCCAGCAGCTTAGGAGTGAGGGGGGCCGTAGGAGAGACCCAGTACTTC.

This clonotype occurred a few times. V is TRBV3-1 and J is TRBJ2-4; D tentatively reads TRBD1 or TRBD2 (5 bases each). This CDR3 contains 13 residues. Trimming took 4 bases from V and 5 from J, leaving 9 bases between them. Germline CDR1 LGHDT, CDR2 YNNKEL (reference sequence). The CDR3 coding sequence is TGTGCCAGCAGCCCGGGGCTGGAAAACATTCAGTACTTC. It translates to CASSPGLENIQYF.

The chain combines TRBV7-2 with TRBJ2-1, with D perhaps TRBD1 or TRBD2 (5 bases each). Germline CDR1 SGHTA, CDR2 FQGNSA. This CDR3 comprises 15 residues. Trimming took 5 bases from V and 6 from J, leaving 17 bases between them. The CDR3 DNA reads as TGTGCCAGCAGCCCAGACGGGGCGCTCGGCAATGAGCAGTTCTTC. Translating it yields CASSPDGALGNEQFF.

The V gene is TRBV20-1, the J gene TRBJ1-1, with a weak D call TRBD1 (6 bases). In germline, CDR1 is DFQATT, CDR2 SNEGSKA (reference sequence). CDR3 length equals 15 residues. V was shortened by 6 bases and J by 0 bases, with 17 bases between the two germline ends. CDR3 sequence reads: CSAPGRRGLNTEAFF. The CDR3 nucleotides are TGCAGTGCGCCGGGACGGCGGGGGCTGAACACTGAAGCTTTCTTT.

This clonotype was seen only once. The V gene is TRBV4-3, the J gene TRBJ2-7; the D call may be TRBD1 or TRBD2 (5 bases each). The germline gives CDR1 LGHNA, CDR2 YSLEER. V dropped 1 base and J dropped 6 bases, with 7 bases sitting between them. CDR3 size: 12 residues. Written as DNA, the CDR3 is TGCGCCAGCAGCCAAGGGGGGACCGAGCAGTACTTC. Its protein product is CASSQGGTEQYF.

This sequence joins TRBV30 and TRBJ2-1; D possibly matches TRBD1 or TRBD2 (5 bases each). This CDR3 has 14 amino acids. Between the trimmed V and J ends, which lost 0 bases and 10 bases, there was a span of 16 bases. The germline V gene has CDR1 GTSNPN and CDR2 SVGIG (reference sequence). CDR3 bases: TGTGCCTGGAGTGTACCCCTGGGGGTGGGAGAGCAGTTCTTC. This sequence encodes CAWSVPLGVGEQFF.

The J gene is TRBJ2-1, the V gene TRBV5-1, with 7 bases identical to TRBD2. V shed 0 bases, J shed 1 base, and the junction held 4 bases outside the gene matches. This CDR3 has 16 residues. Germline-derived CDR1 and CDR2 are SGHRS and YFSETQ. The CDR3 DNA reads TGCGCCAGCAGCTTGGTGCCAGCGGGGTCCTACAATGAGCAGTTCTTC. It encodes CASSLVPAGSYNEQFF.

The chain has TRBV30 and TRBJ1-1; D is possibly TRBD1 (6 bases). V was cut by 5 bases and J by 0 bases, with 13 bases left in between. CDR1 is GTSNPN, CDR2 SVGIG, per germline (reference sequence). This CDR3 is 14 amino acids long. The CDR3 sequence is CAWEQQGMNTEAFF. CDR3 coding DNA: TGTGCCTGGGAACAACAGGGTATGAACACTGAAGCTTTCTTT.

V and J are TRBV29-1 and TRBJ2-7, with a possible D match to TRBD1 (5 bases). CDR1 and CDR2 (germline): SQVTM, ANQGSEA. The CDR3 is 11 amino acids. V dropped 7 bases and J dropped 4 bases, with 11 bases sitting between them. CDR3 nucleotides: TGCAGCGGCCGGACACTGTACGAGCAGTACTTC. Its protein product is CSGRTLYEQYF.

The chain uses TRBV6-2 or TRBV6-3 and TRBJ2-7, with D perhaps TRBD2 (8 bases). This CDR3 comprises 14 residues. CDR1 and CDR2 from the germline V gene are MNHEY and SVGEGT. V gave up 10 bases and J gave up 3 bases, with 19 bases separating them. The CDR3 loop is CATVAGQRLYEQYF. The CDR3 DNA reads TGTGCCACTGTAGCGGGACAGCGCCTCTACGAGCAGTACTTC.